In its sample, the clone carrying this T cell receptor (beta chain) was seen once. Its target is not known. The CDR3 is made up of 21 amino acids. This entry comes from a study of cytomegalovirus exposure and HLA in healthy donors. General study points: The study designated 150 or so TCR beta chains cytomegalovirus-associated. Apparent HLA restriction characterized most CMV-associated TCR beta chains in a later analysis. In an earlier analysis, about 87% or about 30%: the productive usage of most TCR beta V segments. As was reported, the classifier diagnosed cytomegalovirus status with high specificity and sensitivity.

Vbeta (60) and Jbeta (13) primers were used in the PCR. Only in-frame clones appear in the TCRdb table, and some are missing; sequencing was by immunoSEQ multiplex PCR. This table holds around 200,000 clones, roughly four fifths found once. Sequencing was done on a sample of PBMCs. The sequence derives from a woman aged 30 to 39 in good health and CMV-seropositive. The chain joins TRBV21-1 to TRBJ1-5; the table calls TRBD1, which could not be checked here. TRBV21-1 has pseudogene status. CDR3 protein: CASSKGKTGGDRRCSNQPQHF. CDR3 coding DNA: TGTGCCAGCAGCAAAGGAAAAACAGGGGGCGATCGGCGTTGTAGCAATCAGCCCCAGCATTTT.